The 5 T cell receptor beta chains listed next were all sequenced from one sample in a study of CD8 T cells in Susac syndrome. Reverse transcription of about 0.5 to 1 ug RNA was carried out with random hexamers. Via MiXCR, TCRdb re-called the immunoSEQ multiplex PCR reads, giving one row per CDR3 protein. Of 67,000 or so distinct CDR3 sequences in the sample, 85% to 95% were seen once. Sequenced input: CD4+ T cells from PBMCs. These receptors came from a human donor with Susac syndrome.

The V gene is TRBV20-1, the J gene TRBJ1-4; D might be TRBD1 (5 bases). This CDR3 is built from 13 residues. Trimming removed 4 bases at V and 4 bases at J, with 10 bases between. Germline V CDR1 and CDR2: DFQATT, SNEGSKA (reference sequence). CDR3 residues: CSAKGPINEKLFF. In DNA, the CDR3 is TGCAGTGCTAAGGGACCGATTAATGAAAAACTGTTTTTT.

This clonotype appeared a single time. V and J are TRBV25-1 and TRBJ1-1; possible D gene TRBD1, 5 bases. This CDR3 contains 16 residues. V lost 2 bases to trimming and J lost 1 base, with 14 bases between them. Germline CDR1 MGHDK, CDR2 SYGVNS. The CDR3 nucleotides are TGTGCCAGCAGTGAAATGGGGGGACGTACGAACACTGAAGCTTTCTTT. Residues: CASSEMGGRTNTEAFF.

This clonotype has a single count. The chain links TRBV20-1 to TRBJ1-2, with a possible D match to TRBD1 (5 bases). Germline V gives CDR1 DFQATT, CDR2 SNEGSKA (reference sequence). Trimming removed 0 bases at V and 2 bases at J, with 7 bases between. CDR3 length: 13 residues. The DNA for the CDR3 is TGCAGTGCTAGAGACGAGGGGAACTATGGCTACACCTTC. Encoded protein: CSARDEGNYGYTF.

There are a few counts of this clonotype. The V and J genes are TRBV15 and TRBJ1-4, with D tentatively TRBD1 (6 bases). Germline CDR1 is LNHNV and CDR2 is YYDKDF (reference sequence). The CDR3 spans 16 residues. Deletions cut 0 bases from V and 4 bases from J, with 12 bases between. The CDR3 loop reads CATSRDPGAVNEKLFF. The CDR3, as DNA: TGTGCCACCAGCAGAGATCCGGGGGCGGTTAATGAAAAACTGTTTTTT. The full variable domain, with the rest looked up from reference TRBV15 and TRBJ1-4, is DAMVIQNPRYQVTQFGKPVTLSCSQTLNHNVMYWYQQKSSQAPKLLFHYYDKDFNNEADTPDNFQSRRPNTSFCFLDIRSPGLGDTAMYLCATSRDPGAVNEKLFFGSGTQLSVL.

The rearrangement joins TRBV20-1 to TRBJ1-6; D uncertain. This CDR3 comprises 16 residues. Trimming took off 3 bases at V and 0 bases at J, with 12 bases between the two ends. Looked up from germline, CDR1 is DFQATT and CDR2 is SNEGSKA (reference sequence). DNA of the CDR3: TGCAGTGCTAGGGAATACAGCAGCTCCTATAATTCACCCCTCCACTTT. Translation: CSAREYSSSYNSPLHF.